What follows is one T cell receptor beta chain and its context. Its antigen is as yet unknown. This specimen includes other DNA sequences encoding the same CDR3. The data belong to a study of T cell responses to AZD1222 COVID-19 vaccine. Germline CDR1 reads SGHRS; CDR2 reads YFSETQ. This CDR3 is built from 14 residues. V dropped 0 bases and J dropped 4; count of bases not matched to a gene: 1. Study results and limitations: Most donors were white British, females outnumbered males, and clonal diversity was possibly underestimated. Two AZD1222 doses significantly raised spike-specific TCR breadth and depth over controls.

Assay used: immunoSEQ multiplex PCR; TCRdb lists only in-frame clones, some missing. Of 100,000 to 120,000 clones detected, about 90% appear once; the ten largest clones hold about 3%. The TCR originated in an adult in good health. This material consisted of peripheral blood, taken on day 0 of AZD1222 vaccination. The chain carries TRBV5-1 and TRBJ1-2, with 9 bases identical to TRBD1. CDR3 residues: CASSLGDRAYGYTF. The CDR3, as DNA: TGCGCCAGCAGCTTGGGGGACAGGGCCTATGGCTACACCTTC.